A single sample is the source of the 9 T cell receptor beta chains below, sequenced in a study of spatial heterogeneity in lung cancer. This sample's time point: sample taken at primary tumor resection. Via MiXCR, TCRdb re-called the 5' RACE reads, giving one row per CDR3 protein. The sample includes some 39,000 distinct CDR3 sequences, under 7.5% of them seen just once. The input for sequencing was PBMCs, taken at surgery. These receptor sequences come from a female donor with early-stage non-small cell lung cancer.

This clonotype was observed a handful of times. CDR3 protein: CASTSDSSGEQYF. DNA for the CDR3: TGCGCCAGCACCTCAGACAGTTCCGGGGAGCAGTACTTC. This sequence joins TRBV5-1 and TRBJ2-7; maybe TRBD1 (5 bases). The CDR3 is made up of 13 amino acids. The V end lost 6 bases, the J end lost 7 bases, and 17 bases lay between the germline ends. Germline lookup yields CDR1 SGHRS and CDR2 YFSETQ.

The CDR3 here is CASSSERDQPQHF. The CDR3 DNA follows: TGTGCCAGCAGCTCAGAGAGGGATCAGCCCCAGCATTTT. The J gene is TRBJ1-5, the V gene TRBV7-2; D is undetermined. The germline V gene encodes CDR1 SGHTA and CDR2 FQGNSA. This CDR3 is 13 amino acids long. V lost 4 bases, J lost 5 bases, and 9 bases lay in between.

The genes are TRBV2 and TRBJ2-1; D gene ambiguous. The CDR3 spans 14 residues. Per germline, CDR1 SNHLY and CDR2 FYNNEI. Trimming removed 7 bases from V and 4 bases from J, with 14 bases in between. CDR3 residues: CASIRDRPYNEQFF. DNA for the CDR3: TGTGCCAGCATTCGCGACCGCCCTTACAATGAGCAGTTCTTC.

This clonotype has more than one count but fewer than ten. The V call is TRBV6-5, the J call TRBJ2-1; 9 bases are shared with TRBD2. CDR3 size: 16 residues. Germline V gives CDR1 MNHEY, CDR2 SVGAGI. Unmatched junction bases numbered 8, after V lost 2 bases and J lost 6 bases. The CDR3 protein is CASSYPRGGGVNEQFF. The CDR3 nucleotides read TGTGCCAGCAGTTACCCCCGGGGCGGGGGGGTCAATGAGCAGTTCTTC.

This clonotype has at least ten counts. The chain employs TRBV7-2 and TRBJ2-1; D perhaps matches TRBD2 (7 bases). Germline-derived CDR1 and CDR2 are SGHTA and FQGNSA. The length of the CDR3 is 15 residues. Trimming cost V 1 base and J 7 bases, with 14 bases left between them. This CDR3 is CASSLGGGLRNEQFF. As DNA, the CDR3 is TGTGCCAGCAGCTTAGGCGGGGGCCTTCGGAATGAGCAGTTCTTC.

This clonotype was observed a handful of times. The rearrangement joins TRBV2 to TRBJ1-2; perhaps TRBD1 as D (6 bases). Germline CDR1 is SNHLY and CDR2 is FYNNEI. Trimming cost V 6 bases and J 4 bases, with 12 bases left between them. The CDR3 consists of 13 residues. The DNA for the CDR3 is TGTGCCAGCAGAAGGACAGCAGGCTATGGCTACACCTTC. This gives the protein CASRRTAGYGYTF.

CDR3: CASSLVGVSEAFF. The CDR3 coding sequence is TGTGCCAGCAGCTTAGTGGGGGTTAGTGAAGCTTTCTTT. This sequence joins TRBV7-6 and TRBJ1-1; TRBD1 is a possible D gene (5 bases). The CDR3 loop spans 13 amino acids. V was shortened by 1 base and J by 7 bases, with 10 bases between the two germline ends. Germline V gene data show CDR1 as SGHVS and CDR2 as FNYEAQ.

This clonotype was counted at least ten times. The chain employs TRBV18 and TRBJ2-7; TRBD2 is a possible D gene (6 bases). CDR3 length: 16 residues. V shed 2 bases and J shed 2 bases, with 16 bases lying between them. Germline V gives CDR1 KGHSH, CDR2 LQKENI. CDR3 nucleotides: TGTGCCAGCTCACCAGCGGGGATCGGGACCACCTACGAGCAGTACTTC. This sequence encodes CASSPAGIGTTYEQYF.

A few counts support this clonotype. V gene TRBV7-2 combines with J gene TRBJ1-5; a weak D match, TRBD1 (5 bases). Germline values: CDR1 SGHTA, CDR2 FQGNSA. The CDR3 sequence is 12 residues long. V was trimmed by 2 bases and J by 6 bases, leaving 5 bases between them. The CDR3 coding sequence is TGTGCCAGCAGCTTAAGGGGTCAGCCCCAGCATTTT. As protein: CASSLRGQPQHF.